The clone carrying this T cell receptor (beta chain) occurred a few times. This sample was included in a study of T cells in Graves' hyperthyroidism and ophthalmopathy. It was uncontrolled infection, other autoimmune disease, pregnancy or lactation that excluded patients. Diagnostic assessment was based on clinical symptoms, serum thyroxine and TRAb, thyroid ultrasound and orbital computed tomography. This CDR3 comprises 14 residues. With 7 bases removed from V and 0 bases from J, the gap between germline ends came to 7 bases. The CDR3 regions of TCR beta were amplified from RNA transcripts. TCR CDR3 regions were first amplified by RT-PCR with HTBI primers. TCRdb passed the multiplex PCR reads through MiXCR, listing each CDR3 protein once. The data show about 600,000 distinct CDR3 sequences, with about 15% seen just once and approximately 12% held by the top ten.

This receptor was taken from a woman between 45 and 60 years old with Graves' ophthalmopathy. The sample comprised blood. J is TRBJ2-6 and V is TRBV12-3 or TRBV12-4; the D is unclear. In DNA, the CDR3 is TGTGCCAGCACCCGGGCCTCTGGGGCCAACGTCCTGACTTTC. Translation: CASTRASGANVLTF.